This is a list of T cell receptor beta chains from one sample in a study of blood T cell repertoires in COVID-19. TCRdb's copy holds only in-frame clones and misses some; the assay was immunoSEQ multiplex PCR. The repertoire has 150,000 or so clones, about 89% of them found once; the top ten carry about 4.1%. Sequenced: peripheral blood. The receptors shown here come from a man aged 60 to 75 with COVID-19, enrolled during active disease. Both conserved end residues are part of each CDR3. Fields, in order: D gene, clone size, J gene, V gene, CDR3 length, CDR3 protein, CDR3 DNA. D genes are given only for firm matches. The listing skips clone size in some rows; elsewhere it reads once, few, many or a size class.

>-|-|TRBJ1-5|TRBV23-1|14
CASSQGTGNQPQHF
TGCGCCAGCTCTCAGGGGACGGGCAATCAGCCCCAGCATTTT
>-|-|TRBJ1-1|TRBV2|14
CAGTPLQKNTEAFF
TGTGCCGGGACTCCGCTACAAAAGAACACTGAAGCTTTCTTT
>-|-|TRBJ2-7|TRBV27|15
CASSPSGGTVYEQYF
TGTGCCAGCAGTCCCTCTGGAGGTACGGTCTACGAGCAGTACTTC
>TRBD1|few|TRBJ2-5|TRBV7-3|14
CASSQTGGEETQYF
TGTGCCAGCAGCCAGACAGGGGGCGAAGAGACCCAGTACTTC
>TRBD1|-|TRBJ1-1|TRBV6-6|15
CASSFSQGAITEAFF
TGTGCCAGCAGTTTCTCACAGGGGGCGATCACTGAAGCTTTCTTT
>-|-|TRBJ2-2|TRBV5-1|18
CASSLEVLVHADTGELFF
TGCGCCAGCAGCTTGGAGGTATTGGTCCATGCGGACACCGGGGAGCTGTTTTTT
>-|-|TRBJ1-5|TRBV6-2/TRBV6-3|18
CASSSPTGVVRSNQPQHF
TGTGCCAGCAGTTCCCCGACAGGTGTGGTCCGTAGCAATCAGCCCCAGCATTTT
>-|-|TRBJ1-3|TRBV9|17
CASSVYRTPGSGNTIYF
TGTGCCAGCAGCGTATATCGGACTCCGGGCTCTGGAAACACCATATATTTT
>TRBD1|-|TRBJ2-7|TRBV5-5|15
CASSLGPRGHYEQYF
TGTGCCAGCAGCTTGGGGCCCAGGGGGCACTACGAGCAGTACTTC
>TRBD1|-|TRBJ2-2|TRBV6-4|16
CASNGGDRGSTGELFF
TGTGCCAGCAACGGGGGGGACAGGGGATCCACCGGGGAGCTGTTTTTT
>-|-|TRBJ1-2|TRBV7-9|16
CASSTLGVSTNYGYTF
TGTGCCAGCAGCACCCTAGGGGTCTCCACTAACTATGGCTACACCTTC
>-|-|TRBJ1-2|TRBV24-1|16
CATSDQDSIFGRGYTF
TGTGCCACCAGTGATCAAGACAGCATATTTGGGAGGGGCTACACCTTC
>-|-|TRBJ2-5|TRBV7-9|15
CASSLVGGRQETQYF
TGTGCCAGCAGCTTAGTAGGGGGACGCCAAGAGACCCAGTACTTC
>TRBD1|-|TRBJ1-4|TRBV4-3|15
CASSRQEGTGDELFF
TGCGCCAGCAGCCGACAGGAGGGGACAGGAGATGAACTGTTTTTT
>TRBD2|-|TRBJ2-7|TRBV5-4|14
CASTTAGGRNEQYF
TGTGCCAGCACCACAGCCGGGGGGAGGAACGAGCAGTACTTC
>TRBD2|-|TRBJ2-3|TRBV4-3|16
CASSLTRTSGVDTQYF
TGCGCCAGCAGCCTTACTAGGACTAGCGGGGTTGATACGCAGTATTTT